Below are 10 T cell receptor beta chains sequenced from a single sample in a study of cytomegalovirus exposure and HLA in healthy donors. PCR used 60 Vbeta primers and 13 Jbeta primers. Sequencing used immunoSEQ multiplex PCR; TCRdb keeps in-frame clones, though not all of them. The sample contains 100,000 to 150,000 clones, 65% to 90% of which appear only once. Specimen: PBMCs. The source is a girl aged 2-10 years in good health and CMV-seronegative.

The sample holds one count of this clone. CDR3 in amino acids: CASSQDRGFYEQYF. DNA of the CDR3: TGCGCCAGCAGCCAAGACAGGGGGTTCTACGAGCAGTACTTC. The chain combines TRBV4-1 with TRBJ2-7; 7 positions agree with TRBD1. Unmatched junction bases numbered 2, after V lost 0 bases and J lost 3 bases. Looked up from germline, CDR1 is MGHRA and CDR2 is YSYEKL. The CDR3 is 14 amino acids.

This clone was recorded once. The gene calls are TRBV7-2 and TRBJ2-1; D is unresolved. Germline V CDR1 and CDR2: SGHTA, FQGNSA. The ends were cut back, 1 base at V and 7 bases at J, with 11 bases in the middle. The CDR3 is 14 residues long. This CDR3 is CASSLVSGANEQFF. In nucleotides, the CDR3 is TGTGCCAGCAGCTTAGTGTCGGGTGCAAATGAGCAGTTCTTC.

The V gene is TRBV6-5, the J gene TRBJ1-1, with 9 bases matching TRBD1. The CDR3 contains 16 residues. The germline V gene encodes CDR1 MNHEY and CDR2 SVGAGI. J gave up 4 bases and V 2 bases, and 8 bases lay outside the gene matches. The CDR3 DNA sequence: TGTGCCAGCAGTTACGCCAGGGACAGGGTGCCCACTGAAGCTTTCTTT. It encodes CASSYARDRVPTEAFF.

Concerning this clone: At one boundary the junction diverges from the germline segment, which might be a read error. This sequence joins TRBV7-7 and TRBJ1-1; 9 nucleotides line up with TRBD1. The CDR3 has 13 residues. Germline V CDR1 and CDR2: SSHAT, FNYEAQ (reference sequence). CDR3 DNA: TGTGCTAGCAGCCCAAGGACAGGGGCTGAAGCTTTCTTT. This translates into CASSPRTGAEAFF.

The J gene is TRBJ1-1, the V gene TRBV7-9; 7 nucleotides align to TRBD1. Trimming removed 5 bases from V and 7 bases from J; junction bases left unmatched: 10. This CDR3 is 14 amino acids long. The germline CDR1 and CDR2 sequences are SEHNR and FQNEAQ (reference sequence). CDR3 nucleotide sequence: TGTGCCAGCAGCCGCACCGGGACAGATCTTGAAGCTTTCTTT. Residues: CASSRTGTDLEAFF.

The chain joins TRBV29-1 to TRBJ2-7; 10 positions match TRBD1. Germline-derived CDR1 and CDR2 are SQVTM and ANQGSEA. The CDR3 runs 13 residues. The J segment lost 3 bases and the V segment lost 4 bases, leaving 3 bases of the junction unmatched. The CDR3 sequence is CSVGRTGGYEQYF. The CDR3, as DNA: TGCAGCGTTGGTAGGACAGGGGGCTACGAGCAGTACTTC.

The chain couples TRBV29-1 to TRBJ1-3, with 7 bases that match TRBD1. The V and J ends lost 7 bases and 4 bases, in that order; junction bases with no gene match: 7. Germline V gene sequence: CDR1 SQVTM, CDR2 ANQGSEA. The CDR3 length is 13 residues. CDR3 residues: CSAAGGSGNTIYF. The CDR3 nucleotides read TGCAGCGCCGCAGGGGGGTCGGGAAACACCATATATTTT.

The chain joins TRBV30 to TRBJ1-2; 8 nucleotides align to TRBD1. Germline loops: CDR1 GTSNPN, CDR2 SVGIG (reference sequence). V trimming: 3 bases; J trimming: 3 bases; junction bases outside the gene matches: 9. The CDR3 extends over 15 amino acids. CDR3 nucleotide sequence: TGTGCCTGGAGAAAAACAGGGGGGAGGGACTATGGCTACACCTTC. Translated: CAWRKTGGRDYGYTF.

The chain uses TRBV7-3 and TRBJ1-5; 11 nucleotides line up with TRBD1. The CDR3 extends over 17 amino acids. Germline-derived CDR1 and CDR2 are SGHTA and FQGTGA. J was trimmed by 3 bases and V by 1 base; bases with no gene match: 5. Written as DNA, the CDR3 is TGTGCCAGCAGCTTAATCGGGACAGGGGGTGTCAATCAGCCCCAGCATTTT. Translated: CASSLIGTGGVNQPQHF.

This chain links TRBV13 with TRBJ2-3, with D perhaps matching TRBD2 (6 bases). This CDR3 is built from 19 residues. V shed 0 bases and J shed 0 bases, with 19 bases lying between them. Germline V gives CDR1 PRHDT, CDR2 FYEKMQ (reference sequence). In DNA form, the CDR3 reads TGTGCCAGCAGCTTAGGCCCCCATTGGCGGGGTTCTAGCACAGATACGCAGTATTTT. Translating gives CASSLGPHWRGSSTDTQYF.